This TCR beta chain was identified during a study of identical twins (dated by TCRdb to about 2016). Looking at the study overall: To test whether fetal clonotypes persist, the study used deep sequencing on TCR alpha and beta repertoires from monozygotic twins, unrelated adults of various ages, and cord blood. To rule out contamination, replicate twin experiments were performed at different times with different library preparation protocols. Overall results and qualifications from the work: Conclusions relied on cross-sectional statistical analysis, since the same donors could not be followed over many years. In monozygotic twins, recombination models systematically underestimated out-of-frame TCR alpha sharing, but the models matched the sharing seen between unrelated individuals. Abundant cord blood beta clonotypes had fewer insertions, young adult naive repertoires showed a similar but weaker trend, and memory repertoires showed no such trend. Invariant T cells such as MAIT and iNKT could partly confound zero-insertion analyses, although diverse VJ usage argued against such confounding for most clonotypes. Out-of-frame TCR alpha sequences shared between twins showed an excess of low generation-probability sequences compared with coincidental sharing between unrelated individuals. A weaker excess of twin sharing was found in beta out-of-frame sequences because the signal-to-noise ratio was lowered by fewer shared sequences.

Library method: 5' RACE. TCRdb records Illumina HiSeq 2000 as the sequencer. Template switching introduced a universal primer binding site; the final cDNA contained a unique molecular identifier, enabling accurate counting of TCR cDNA molecules. Specific primers in the conserved constant-segment region were used to synthesize first-strand cDNA for the TCR alpha and beta chains. Each cDNA library was double barcoded, with a SMART-Mk sample barcode plus Illumina barcodes, to control for contamination. TruSeq adapter sequences and Illumina sample barcodes were added in two successive PCR steps. TCR alpha and beta cDNA libraries were sequenced on the Illumina HiSeq platform with custom primers. The study's processing was this. MiGEC was used to process raw reads and extract unique molecular identifiers, and MiXCR was used to find CDR3 positions. For each individual, recombination models were inferred using an EM algorithm with the repgenHMM and IGoR tools. Shared clonotype analysis was performed with the tcR package in R, normalizing sharing by the product of cloneset sizes. Out-of-frame nonproductive sequences were analyzed to study raw recombination free of thymic and clonal selection effects. TCRdb took the public reads, trimmed them with fastp at Q25, ran MiXCR for clone calling and kept in-frame beta chains. All rows with the same CDR3 protein become a single entry with the most common DNA and genes. It is TCRdb's table, rather than the study itself, that gives the V and J calls and clone size. The sample has hundreds of thousands of distinct CDR3 sequences on record, 15% to 20% of them singletons. The ten largest account for less than 15% of the sample.

Only healthy Caucasian donors were included. The twin cohort comprised three pairs of female monozygotic twins, all aged about 18 to 29 years. The RNA used for TCR libraries was isolated from peripheral blood mononuclear cells. Concerning this clonotype itself: The clone's antigen remains unknown. Per-base quality was not reported, and no clone a single base away is much larger than it.

This same sample was also part of a study on T cells expressing NK-cell markers. The second study also describes: Three sorted T-cell subsets (CD3+CD56+NKG2C+, CD3+CD56+NKG2C- and CD3+CD56-NKG2C+) from about 8 donors had their TCR beta-chain repertoires profiled. Among the eight sequenced donors, seven were HCMV-seropositive and one was HCMV-seronegative. In several experiments an anti-gammadeltaTCR antibody was added to restrict sorting to alphabetaTCR-expressing T cells. For six donors, the dominant CD3+CD56+NKG2C+ clonotypes were among the top 10 CD8+ clonotypes and accounted for about 1.0-7.0% of CD8+ T cells. Those dominant clonotypes were again the most abundant among CD3+CD56-NKG2C+ cells in a few donors, at roughly 25-60.1%. It remained unclear whether the expanded NKG2C-expressing T cell clones were specific for HCMV antigens. The study sequenced eight donors, all healthy volunteers chosen at random: three men and five women. To determine HCMV serostatus, a commercial ELISA kit was used to detect HCMV-specific IgG in serum. Bulk peripheral blood T-cell repertoires were additionally sequenced from unsorted PBMC for six donors. MIGEC was used to demultiplex reads and group reads by UMI, and MiTCR was used to assemble and quantify clonotypes. To exclude erroneous sequences, any TCR cDNA sequence not supported by at least two reads was discarded. The tcR package was used for downstream repertoire analysis, and clonotypes were matched across fractions by CDR3 nucleotide sequence plus V segment. VDJmatch was used to annotate antigen specificity against VDJdb, with one amino acid substitution in CDR3 permitted.

Sequencing used PBMCs. The receptor's source is a woman aged 18-35 years in good health.

The base sequence is TGTGCCAGCAGCGTAGCACACTACCAGAGGGGTGTAACAGATACGCAGTATTTT. Translated, this gives CASSVAHYQRGVTDTQYF. The chain links TRBV9 with TRBJ2-3; the D segment might be TRBD1 or TRBD2, since each matches 5 bases. Reading the germline V gene gives CDR1 SGDLS and CDR2 YYNGEE. A distance of 20 bases separates the germline ends of V and J, which lose 0 bases and 3 bases respectively. CDR3 length: 18 amino acids, cysteine to phenylalanine. Only the CDR3 part of the read is kept: 54 bases, read in frame from the first base.